The clone carrying this T cell receptor beta chain was detected many times. Its antigen is currently unknown. This entry belongs to a study of regulatory T cells in long-lasting Graves disease. Study-level results: Persistent disease preferred TRBV28, TRBJ1-2 and TRBJ2-5; new disease, TRBV20-1 and TRBJ2-1.

The CDR3 sequence is 15 residues long. Losses at the gene ends were 1 base for V and 2 bases for J; bases not matched to a gene: 2. In building TCR beta libraries, iRepertoire HTBI primers were used together with Arm-PCR of CDR3 regions. A single record per CDR3 protein comes from TCRdb applying MiXCR to the multiplex PCR reads. The data contain a few hundred thousand distinct CDR3 sequences, around a quarter of them singletons. The time point denotes: persistent/refractory GD, antithyroid drugs over 5 years with positive TRAb. Extracted RNA from PBMCs served as the source of the TCR library. The sample here was peripheral blood mononuclear cells (PBMCs), taken when the disease was refractory, from a patient treated with antithyroid drugs. This clonotype was obtained from a female donor with Graves disease. The chain has TRBV12-3 or TRBV12-4 and TRBJ1-5; 7 bases match TRBD1. CDR3 sequence: CASSLEGTGNQPQHF. Here the CDR3 DNA reads TGTGCCAGCAGTTTAGAAGGGACAGGCAATCAGCCCCAGCATTTT.